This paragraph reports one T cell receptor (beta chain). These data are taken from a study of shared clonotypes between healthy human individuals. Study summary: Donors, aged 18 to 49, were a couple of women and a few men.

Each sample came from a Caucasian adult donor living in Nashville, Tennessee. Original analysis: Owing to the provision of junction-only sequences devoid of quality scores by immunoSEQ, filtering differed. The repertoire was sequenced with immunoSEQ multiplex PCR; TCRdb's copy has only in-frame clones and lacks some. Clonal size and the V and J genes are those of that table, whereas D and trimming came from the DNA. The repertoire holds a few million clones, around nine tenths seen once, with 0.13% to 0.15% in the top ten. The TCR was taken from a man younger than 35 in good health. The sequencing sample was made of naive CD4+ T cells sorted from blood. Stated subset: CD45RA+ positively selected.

CDR3 DNA: TGCGCCAGCAGCTTGGCCACACAGGGGAACACTGAAGCTTTCTTT. Protein sequence: CASSLATQGNTEAFF. This chain links TRBV5-1 with TRBJ1-1; D might be TRBD1 (6 bases). V dropped 0 bases and J dropped 1 base, with 10 bases sitting between them. Germline CDR1 is SGHRS and CDR2 is YFSETQ. The CDR3 spans 15 residues.